This T cell receptor (beta chain) was obtained from a study of blood T cell repertoires in COVID-19. Here immunoSEQ multiplex PCR was the method, and the copy in TCRdb shows in-frame clones only, minus some. The profile covers approximately 300,000 clones, with 75% to 90% appearing a single time and under 2% taken by the ten largest. CDR1 and CDR2 from the germline V gene are LNHDA and SQIVND (reference sequence). With V trimmed by 0 bases and J by 2 bases, 6 bases remained unmatched. The CDR3 has 17 residues. The TCR was taken from a woman aged 25 to 39 who had been exposed to COVID-19. The sequencing input was PBMCs or T cells enriched from blood (not recorded which). The V gene is TRBV19, the J gene TRBJ2-3, with 9 bases matching TRBD2. CDR3 region: CASSIDPLAGYTDTQYF. CDR3 nucleotide sequence: TGTGCCAGTAGTATAGACCCGCTAGCGGGGTACACAGATACGCAGTATTTT. Supplemented by reference TRBV19 and TRBJ2-3, the full variable domain reads DGGITQSPKYLFRKEGQNVTLSCEQNLNHDAMYWYRQDPGQGLRLIYYSQIVNDFQKGDIAEGYSVSREKKESFPLTVTSAQKNPTAFYLCASSIDPLAGYTDTQYFGPGTRLTVL.